This T cell receptor beta chain was sequenced in a study of T cells after yellow fever vaccination. Study outcomes and limitations: A large majority of primary-vaccination clones showed up again after the booster (roughly 96% CD4, 75% to 90% CD8).

Ten or more counts support this clonotype. The CDR3 runs to 15 residues. Germline CDR1 DFQATT, CDR2 SNEGSKA (reference sequence). Trimming removed 4 bases at V and 1 base at J, with 16 bases between. MiXCR, run by TCRdb on the 5' RACE reads, gives a single entry per CDR3 protein. The sample yields 20,000 to 25,000 distinct CDR3 sequences, around 3.3% seen once. The receptor was isolated from a man in his late teens or twenties who received the YFV17D yellow fever vaccine. The chain carries TRBV20-1 and TRBJ1-1; perhaps TRBD1 as D (6 bases). The sample consisted of PBMCs, either bulk or a sorted T-cell subset (CD4+, CD8+, memory, or dextramer-sorted; not recorded which), taken more than 40 days after the first yellow fever vaccination. CDR3 residues: CSAMERAGANTEAFF. For the CDR3, the DNA is TGCAGTGCTATGGAGCGAGCGGGGGCGAACACTGAAGCTTTCTTT.